One and the same sample provided the 28 T cell receptor beta chains below, sequenced in a study of T cells in Graves' hyperthyroidism and ophthalmopathy. The investigators amplified TCR beta CDR3 regions from RNA transcripts. During a first-round RT-PCR of the TCR CDR3, the HTBI primer set was used. TCRdb fed the multiplex PCR reads into MiXCR, producing one record per CDR3 protein. The table has 350,000 to 500,000 distinct CDR3 sequences, approximately 15% seen once; the top ten hold less than 6.5%. Sequencing input: blood. These receptors all come from a young woman with Graves' hyperthyroidism.

This chain links TRBV27 with TRBJ2-2, with 7 bases identical to TRBD1. The J segment lost 7 bases and the V segment lost 0 bases, leaving 14 bases of the junction unmatched. Germline CDR1 reads MNHEY; CDR2 reads SMNVEV (reference sequence). The CDR3 contains 18 residues. CDR3 sequence reads: CASSLSDRVISICGELFF. The CDR3 region has the DNA TGTGCCAGCAGTTTATCCGACAGGGTTATATCGATTTGCGGGGAGCTGTTTTTT.

On this clonotype: A much larger clone differs from this one at a single base, so this may be a read error. It is likely a read error, because the conserved phenylalanine at the end of the CDR3 is missing. This chain connects TRBV6-5 to TRBJ1-1; a possible D gene is TRBD1 (5 bases). The CDR3 totals 14 residues. Germline loops: CDR1 MNHEY, CDR2 SVGAGI. V was trimmed by 2 bases and J by 2 bases, leaving 9 bases between them. The CDR3 reads CASSYGAANTEAFL. As DNA, the CDR3 is TGTGCCAGCAGTTACGGGGCAGCCAACACTGAAGCTTTCCTT.

This clonotype is a singleton in its sample. The chain couples TRBV3-1 to TRBJ2-5; 9 bases line up with TRBD2. Germline V gene sequence: CDR1 LGHDT, CDR2 YNNKEL (reference sequence). The J segment lost 2 bases and the V segment lost 0 bases, leaving 10 bases of the junction unmatched. CDR3 length: 18 residues. CDR3 bases: TGTGCCAGCAGCCAAGATTCCGCGACTAGCGGAATACAAGAGACCCAGTACTTC. Protein sequence: CASSQDSATSGIQETQYF.

This clonotype occurred a few times. The rearrangement uses TRBV30 and TRBJ2-5; D might be TRBD1 or TRBD2, each matching 5 bases. Deletions cut 1 base from V and 13 bases from J, with 10 bases between. CDR1 is GTSNPN, CDR2 SVGIG, per germline (reference sequence). CDR3 length: 10 residues. For the CDR3, the DNA is TGTGCCTGGAGTGGGGGGAGACTGTACTTC. Translation: CAWSGGRLYF.

At least ten counts were recorded for this clonotype. The CDR3 loop reads CASRRGSANYGYTF. In DNA form, the CDR3 reads TGTGCCAGCCGCAGGGGTTCAGCTAACTATGGCTACACCTTC. V usage is TRBV5-8 and J usage is TRBJ1-2; maybe TRBD1 (6 bases). This CDR3 has 14 residues. The germline V and J ends were trimmed by 7 bases and 0 bases, with 13 bases remaining between them. The germline CDR1 and CDR2 sequences are SGHTS and YDEGEE.

This clonotype came up many times. The chain joins TRBV5-1 to TRBJ2-7, with D possibly matching TRBD2 (5 bases). The CDR3 length is 14 residues. V was trimmed by 7 bases and J by 5 bases, leaving 19 bases between them. Per germline, CDR1 SGHRS and CDR2 YFSETQ. CDR3 DNA: TGCGCCAGCGATCGGACTGGGAATAGAGACGAGCAGTACTTC. Its translation: CASDRTGNRDEQYF.

Comment on this clonotype: This may be a read error: a much more frequent sequence differs by one nucleotide. The V call is TRBV6-1, the J call TRBJ2-7; 7 bases are a match to TRBD2. CDR3 size: 13 residues. Germline V gives CDR1 MNHNS, CDR2 SASEGT. Trimming took 7 bases from V and 3 from J; bases not matched to a gene: 6. The CDR3 coding sequence is TGTGCCAGCACGACTAGCTGGATCTACGAGCAGTACTTC. Amino acids: CASTTSWIYEQYF.

A few counts support this clonotype. V and J are TRBV25-1 and TRBJ1-6, with D perhaps matching TRBD1 (5 bases). V lost 3 bases, J lost 9 bases, and 12 bases lay in between. The CDR3 runs to 14 residues. Germline-derived CDR1 and CDR2 are MGHDK and SYGVNS. Here the CDR3 reads CASSDIRDRSPLHF. CDR3 bases: TGTGCCAGCAGTGACATCCGGGACCGTTCACCCCTCCACTTT.

V usage is TRBV5-1 and J usage is TRBJ1-4, with 7 bases fitting TRBD1. The V and J ends lost 5 bases and 4 bases, in that order; junction bases with no gene match: 11. Germline values: CDR1 SGHRS, CDR2 YFSETQ. The CDR3 consists of 16 residues. The DNA of the CDR3 is TGCGCCAGCAGTAAACAGGGGAGTCTAAGTAATGAAAAACTGTTTTTT. Translation: CASSKQGSLSNEKLFF.

In this sample, this clonotype turned up a few times. V is TRBV20-1 and J is TRBJ1-1; 9 bases are shared with TRBD1. In germline, CDR1 is DFQATT, CDR2 SNEGSKA (reference sequence). The CDR3 has 15 residues. Trimming took 1 base from V and 4 from J; bases not matched to a gene: 7. The CDR3 DNA follows: TGCAGTGCTAGAGGGTCCCAGGACAGGGGCACTGAAGCTTTCTTT. As protein: CSARGSQDRGTEAFF.

The rearrangement joins TRBV28 to TRBJ1-5; tentatively, D is TRBD1 (5 bases). The germline CDR1 and CDR2 sequences are MDHEN and SYDVKM. V dropped 3 bases and J dropped 11 bases, with 11 bases sitting between them. This CDR3 has 12 residues. CDR3 sequence (DNA): TGTGCCAGCAGTTTGGGGGGAGGGGCCCAGCATTTT. Translated: CASSLGGGAQHF.

This clonotype was detected ten times or more. The V gene is TRBV29-1, the J gene TRBJ2-1, with no clear D. Per the germline V gene, CDR1 is SQVTM and CDR2 is ANQGSEA. Trimming took 3 bases from V and 0 from J, leaving 6 bases between them. The CDR3 spans 13 residues. The CDR3 bases are TGCAGCGTTGAGGCAGGCTCCTACAATGAGCAGTTCTTC. Amino acids: CSVEAGSYNEQFF.

A few counts support this clonotype. The chain has TRBV7-6 and TRBJ1-1; 7 bases are a match to TRBD1. The V segment lost 5 bases and the J segment 1 base; nucleotides outside the gene matches: 7. This CDR3 is built from 15 residues. Germline loops: CDR1 SGHVS, CDR2 FNYEAQ. The CDR3: CASSARDRTNTEAFF. The CDR3 region has the DNA TGTGCCAGCAGCGCCCGGGACAGAACGAACACTGAAGCTTTCTTT.

Regarding this clonotype: A much bigger clone sits one base away, suggesting this may be a read error. This sequence joins TRBV20-1 and TRBJ1-2; D is ambiguous. The CDR3 is made up of 14 amino acids. Germline CDR1 is DFQATT and CDR2 is SNEGSKA (reference sequence). The V end was cut by 7 bases, the J end by 0 bases, with 15 bases between. CDR3 sequence: CSGEGSRTNYGYTF. The DNA of the CDR3 is TGCAGTGGGGAGGGCAGCCGAACTAACTATGGCTACACCTTC.

This clonotype was counted only a few times. The rearrangement links TRBV11-2 to TRBJ2-3; D gene unclear. The CDR3 is 13 amino acids. V was pared by 5 bases and J by 2 bases, with 8 bases between. The V gene's germline CDR1 is SGHAT and CDR2 FQNNGV. Here the CDR3 DNA reads TGTGCCAGCAGCCCAGAACCCACAGATACGCAGTATTTT. Its protein is CASSPEPTDTQYF.

Ten or more counts support this clonotype. CDR3: CASSRTYGYTF. CDR3 in DNA: TGTGCCAGCAGTCGGACCTATGGCTACACCTTC. The chain joins TRBV28 to TRBJ1-2; D gene uncertain. The CDR3 spans 11 residues. Per germline, CDR1 MDHEN and CDR2 SYDVKM. V was clipped by 5 bases and J by 4 bases, with 5 bases between them.

This clonotype has more than one count but fewer than ten. The chain combines TRBV18 with TRBJ1-5, with D maybe TRBD1 (5 bases). V shed 3 bases and J shed 9 bases, with 21 bases lying between them. This CDR3 is built from 16 residues. Germline V lookup: CDR1 KGHSH, CDR2 LQKENI. CDR3 in DNA: TGTGCCAGCTCACCTGTACCGGGGACGGGGAAGTGGCCCCAGCATTTT. Protein: CASSPVPGTGKWPQHF.

The sample holds one count of this clonotype. This sequence joins TRBV2 and TRBJ2-2; D is perhaps TRBD2 (6 bases). The CDR3 sequence is 15 residues long. V dropped 5 bases and J dropped 7 bases, with 17 bases sitting between them. Germline CDR1 SNHLY, CDR2 FYNNEI. The DNA for the CDR3 is TGTGCCAGCAGTTATCGACACCCCGGGGGCGGGGAGCTGTTTTTT. Translation: CASSYRHPGGGELFF.

The sample holds many counts of this clonotype. The V call is TRBV27, the J call TRBJ2-5, with D perhaps TRBD1 (6 bases). Trimming took off 4 bases at V and 5 bases at J, with 14 bases between the two ends. Looked up from germline, CDR1 is MNHEY and CDR2 is SMNVEV (reference sequence). The CDR3 consists of 14 residues. The CDR3 sequence is CASSSDRYTETQYF. The CDR3 bases are TGTGCCAGCAGTTCGGACAGATATACTGAGACCCAGTACTTC.

This clonotype is a singleton in its sample. Written as DNA, the CDR3 is TGTGCCAGCAGTTGGCGAAGGACTCTCTCCTACGAGCAGTACTTC. Encoded protein: CASSWRRTLSYEQYF. This chain uses TRBV27 with TRBJ2-7; D is perhaps TRBD2 (5 bases). Between the trimmed V and J ends, which lost 4 bases and 0 bases, there was a span of 13 bases. This CDR3 is built from 15 residues. Germline V gives CDR1 MNHEY, CDR2 SMNVEV (reference sequence).

This clonotype occurred many times. In DNA, the CDR3 is TGTGCCAGCAGGGGACCGGCGCGCCTGAACACTGAAGCTTTCTTT. It codes for CASRGPARLNTEAFF. This rearrangement joins TRBV28 to TRBJ1-1; the D gene is possibly TRBD1 (5 bases). Between the trimmed V and J ends, which lost 6 bases and 0 bases, there was a span of 14 bases. There are 15 residues in the CDR3. Germline loops: CDR1 MDHEN, CDR2 SYDVKM. The full variable domain, in which reference TRBV28 and TRBJ1-1 provide the parts outside the CDR3, is DVKVTQSSRYLVKRTGEKVFLECVQDMDHENMFWYRQDPGLGLRLIYFSYDVKMKEKGDIPEGYSVSREKKERFSLILESASTNQTSMYLCASRGPARLNTEAFFGQGTRLTVV.

CDR3 sequence reads: CASTEGTQPQHF. As DNA, the CDR3 is TGTGCCAGCACGGAGGGGACGCAGCCCCAGCATTTT. The genes are TRBV6-1 and TRBJ1-5; D perhaps matches TRBD1 (5 bases). The V gene lost 7 bases and the J gene lost 7 bases, with 11 bases spanning the gap. CDR1 MNHNS and CDR2 SASEGT come from the germline V gene. The CDR3 is 12 amino acids.

The CDR3 nucleotides are TGTGCCACCAGCAGTGGGGGAGGCTCTGGGGCCAACGTCCTGACTTTC. Encoded protein: CATSSGGGSGANVLTF. V gene TRBV15 combines with J gene TRBJ2-6; D might be TRBD2 (6 bases). Germline V gives CDR1 LNHNV, CDR2 YYDKDF (reference sequence). CDR3 length equals 16 residues. Trimming removed 3 bases from V and 0 bases from J, with 9 bases in between.

The chain recombines TRBV29-1 with TRBJ2-7; the D is unclear. CDR3 length equals 10 residues. The V gene lost 7 bases and the J gene lost 3 bases, with 7 bases spanning the gap. Germline V gene lookup returns CDR1 SQVTM and CDR2 ANQGSEA. The CDR3 bases are TGCAGCGCACCCAGCTACGAGCAGTACTTC. Amino acid sequence: CSAPSYEQYF.

This chain joins TRBV2 and TRBJ2-1, with D unresolved. V lost 7 bases to trimming and J lost 6 bases, with 4 bases between them. Germline CDR1 is SNHLY and CDR2 is FYNNEI. CDR3 size: 10 residues. CDR3 region: CASTVNEQFF. In nucleotides, the CDR3 is TGTGCCAGCACAGTCAATGAGCAGTTCTTC.

In its sample, this clonotype was seen many times. The rearrangement links TRBV6-1 to TRBJ2-1; 7 positions match TRBD2. The germline gives CDR1 MNHNS, CDR2 SASEGT. With 6 bases clipped from V and 5 bases from J, the junction kept 7 bases outside the gene matches. The CDR3 has 14 residues. The CDR3 loop is CASRGLSPNNEQFF. CDR3 nucleotides: TGTGCCAGCAGGGGACTATCCCCAAACAATGAGCAGTTCTTC.

This clonotype was counted ten times or more. This chain uses TRBV6-4 with TRBJ2-2; 8 positions agree with TRBD1. Trimming cost V 3 bases and J 1 base; bases outside gene matches: 1. CDR1 is MRHNA, CDR2 SNTAGT, per germline. The CDR3 sequence is 15 residues long. This chain's CDR3 is CASSEQGGNTGELFF. The CDR3 nucleotides are TGTGCCAGCAGTGAACAGGGGGGGAACACCGGGGAGCTGTTTTTT.

This clonotype has ten or more counts. The genes are TRBV20-1 and TRBJ1-1; D is perhaps TRBD1 (5 bases). The germline gives CDR1 DFQATT, CDR2 SNEGSKA (reference sequence). V lost 5 bases to trimming and J lost 1 base, with 17 bases between them. The CDR3 totals 15 residues. CDR3 protein: CSALTPGTANTEAFF. The CDR3 coding sequence is TGCAGTGCTCTAACCCCCGGGACGGCGAACACTGAAGCTTTCTTT.